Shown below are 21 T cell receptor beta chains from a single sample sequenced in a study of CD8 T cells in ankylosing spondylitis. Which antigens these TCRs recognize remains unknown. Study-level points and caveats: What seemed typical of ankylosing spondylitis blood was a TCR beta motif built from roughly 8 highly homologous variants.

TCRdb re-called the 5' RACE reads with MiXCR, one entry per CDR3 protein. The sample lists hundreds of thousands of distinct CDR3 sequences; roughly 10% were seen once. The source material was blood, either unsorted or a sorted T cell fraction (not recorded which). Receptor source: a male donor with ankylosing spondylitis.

As DNA, the CDR3 is TGTGCCAGCAGCAAGTGGAGGCAGTCGAACACCGGGGAGCTGTTTTTT. Its protein product is CASSKWRQSNTGELFF. V and J are TRBV6-2 or TRBV6-3 and TRBJ2-2, with D possibly being TRBD2 (5 bases). The CDR3 covers 16 residues. From germline, CDR1 is MNHEY and CDR2 SVGEGT. Deletions cut 6 bases from V and 0 bases from J, with 14 bases between.

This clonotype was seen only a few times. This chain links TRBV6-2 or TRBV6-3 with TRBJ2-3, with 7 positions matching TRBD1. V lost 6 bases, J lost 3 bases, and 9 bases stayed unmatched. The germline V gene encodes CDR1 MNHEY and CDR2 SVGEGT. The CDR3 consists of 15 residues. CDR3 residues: CASSRQGDATDTQYF. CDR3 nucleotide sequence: TGTGCCAGCAGCCGCCAGGGGGACGCGACAGATACGCAGTATTTT.

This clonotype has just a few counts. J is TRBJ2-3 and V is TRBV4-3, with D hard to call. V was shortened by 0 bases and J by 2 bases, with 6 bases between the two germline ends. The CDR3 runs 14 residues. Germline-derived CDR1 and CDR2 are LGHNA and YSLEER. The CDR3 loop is CASSQEAYTDTQYF. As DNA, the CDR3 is TGCGCCAGCAGCCAAGAAGCTTACACAGATACGCAGTATTTT.

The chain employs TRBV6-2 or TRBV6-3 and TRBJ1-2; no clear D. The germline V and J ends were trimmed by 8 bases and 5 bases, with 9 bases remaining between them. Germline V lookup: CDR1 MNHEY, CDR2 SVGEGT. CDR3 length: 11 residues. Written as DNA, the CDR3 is TGTGCCAGCTCTCGATGGTATGGCTACACCTTC. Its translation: CASSRWYGYTF.

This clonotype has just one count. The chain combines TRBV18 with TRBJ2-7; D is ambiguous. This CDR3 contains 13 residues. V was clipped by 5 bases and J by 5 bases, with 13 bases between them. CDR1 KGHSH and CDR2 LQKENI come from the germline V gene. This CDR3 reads CASSAPSHDEQYF. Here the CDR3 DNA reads TGTGCCAGCTCAGCCCCTTCTCACGACGAGCAGTACTTC.

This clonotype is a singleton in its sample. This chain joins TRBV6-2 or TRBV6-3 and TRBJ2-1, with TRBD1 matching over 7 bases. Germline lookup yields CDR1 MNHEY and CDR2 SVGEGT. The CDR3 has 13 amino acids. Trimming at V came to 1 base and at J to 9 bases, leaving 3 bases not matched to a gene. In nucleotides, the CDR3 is TGTGCCAGCAGTTACTTGACAGGGACTGAGCAGTTCTTC. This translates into CASSYLTGTEQFF.

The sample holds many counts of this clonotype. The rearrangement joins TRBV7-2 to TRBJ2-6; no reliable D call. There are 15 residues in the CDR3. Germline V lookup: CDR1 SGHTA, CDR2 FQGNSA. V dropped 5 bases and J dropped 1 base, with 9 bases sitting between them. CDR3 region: CASSPIVSGANVLTF. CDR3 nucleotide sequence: TGTGCCAGCAGCCCAATCGTTTCTGGGGCCAACGTCCTGACTTTC.

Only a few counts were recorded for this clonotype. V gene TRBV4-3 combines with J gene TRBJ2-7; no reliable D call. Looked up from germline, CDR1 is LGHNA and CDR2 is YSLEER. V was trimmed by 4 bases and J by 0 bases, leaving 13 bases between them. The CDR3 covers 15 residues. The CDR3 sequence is CASSLEPRSSYEQYF. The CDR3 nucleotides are TGCGCCAGCAGCCTAGAACCGAGGAGCTCCTACGAGCAGTACTTC.

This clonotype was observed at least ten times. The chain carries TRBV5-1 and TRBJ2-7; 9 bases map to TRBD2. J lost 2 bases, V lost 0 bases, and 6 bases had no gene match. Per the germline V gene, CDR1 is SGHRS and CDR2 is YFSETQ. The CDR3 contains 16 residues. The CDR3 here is CASSLALAGQTYEQYF. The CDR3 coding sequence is TGCGCCAGCAGCTTGGCGCTAGCGGGACAGACCTACGAGCAGTACTTC.

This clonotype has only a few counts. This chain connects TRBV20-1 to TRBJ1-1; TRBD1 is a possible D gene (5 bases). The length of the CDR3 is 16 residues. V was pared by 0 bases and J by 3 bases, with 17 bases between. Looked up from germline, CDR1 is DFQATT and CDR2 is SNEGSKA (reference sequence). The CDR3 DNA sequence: TGCAGTGCTAGAGATCCAAGGAGGGGTGCGGACACTGAAGCTTTCTTT. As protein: CSARDPRRGADTEAFF.

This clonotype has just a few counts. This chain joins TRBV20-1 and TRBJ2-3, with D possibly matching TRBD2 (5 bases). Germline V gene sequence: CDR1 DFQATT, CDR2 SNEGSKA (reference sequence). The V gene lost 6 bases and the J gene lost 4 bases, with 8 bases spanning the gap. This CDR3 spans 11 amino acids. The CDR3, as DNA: TGCAGTGCCGGGGTAGCAGATACGCAGTATTTT. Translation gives CSAGVADTQYF.

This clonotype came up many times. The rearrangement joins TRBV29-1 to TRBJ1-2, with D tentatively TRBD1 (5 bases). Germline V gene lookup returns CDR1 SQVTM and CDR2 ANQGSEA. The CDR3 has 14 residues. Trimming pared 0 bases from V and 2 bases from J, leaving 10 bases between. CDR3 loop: CSVEDRDGNYGYTF. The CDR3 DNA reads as TGCAGCGTTGAAGATAGGGACGGGAACTATGGCTACACCTTC.

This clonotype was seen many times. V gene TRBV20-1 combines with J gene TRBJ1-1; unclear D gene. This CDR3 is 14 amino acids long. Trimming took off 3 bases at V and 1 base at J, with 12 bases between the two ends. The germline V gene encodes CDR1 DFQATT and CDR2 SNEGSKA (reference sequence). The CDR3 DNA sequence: TGCAGTGCTAGGGTCTCAGGTCCGAACACTGAAGCTTTCTTT. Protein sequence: CSARVSGPNTEAFF.

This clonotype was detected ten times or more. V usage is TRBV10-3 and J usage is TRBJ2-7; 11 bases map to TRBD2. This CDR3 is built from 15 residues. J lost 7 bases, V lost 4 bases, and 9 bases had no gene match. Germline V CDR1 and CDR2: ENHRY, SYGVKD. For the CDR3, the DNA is TGTGCCATCAGTGTTTTGACTAGCGGGGCCGCAGAGCAGTACTTC. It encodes CAISVLTSGAAEQYF.

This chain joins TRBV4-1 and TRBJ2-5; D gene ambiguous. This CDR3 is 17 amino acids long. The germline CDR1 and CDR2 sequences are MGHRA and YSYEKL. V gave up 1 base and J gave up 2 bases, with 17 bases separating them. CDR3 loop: CASSQAIYQALQETQYF. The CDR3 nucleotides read TGCGCCAGCAGCCAAGCTATTTACCAGGCGCTACAAGAGACCCAGTACTTC.

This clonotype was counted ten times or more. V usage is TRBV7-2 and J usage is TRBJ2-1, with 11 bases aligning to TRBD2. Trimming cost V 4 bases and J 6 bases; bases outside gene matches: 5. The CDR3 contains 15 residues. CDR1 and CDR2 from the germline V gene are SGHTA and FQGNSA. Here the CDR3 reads CASSSPTSGSNEQFF. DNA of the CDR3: TGTGCCAGCAGCTCTCCCACTAGCGGGAGCAATGAGCAGTTCTTC. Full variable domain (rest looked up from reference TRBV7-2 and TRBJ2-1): GAGVSQSPSNKVTEKGKDVELRCDPISGHTALYWYRQSLGQGLEFLIYFQGNSAPDKSGLPSDRFSAERTGGSVSTLTIQRTQQEDSAVYLCASSSPTSGSNEQFFGPGTRLTVL.

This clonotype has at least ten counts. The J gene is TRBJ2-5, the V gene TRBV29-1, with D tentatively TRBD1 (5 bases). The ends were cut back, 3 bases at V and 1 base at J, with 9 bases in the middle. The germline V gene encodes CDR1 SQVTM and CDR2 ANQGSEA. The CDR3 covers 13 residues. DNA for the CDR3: TGCAGCGTTGATGATGGGGCCCAAGAGACCCAGTACTTC. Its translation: CSVDDGAQETQYF.

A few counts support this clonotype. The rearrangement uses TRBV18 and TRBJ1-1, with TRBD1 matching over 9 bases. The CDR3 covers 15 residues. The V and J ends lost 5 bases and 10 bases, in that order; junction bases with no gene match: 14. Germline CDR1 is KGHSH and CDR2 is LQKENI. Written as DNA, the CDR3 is TGTGCCAGCTCAGAAAGCCGGGACAGGGTTACGGGAGCTTTCTTT. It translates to CASSESRDRVTGAFF.

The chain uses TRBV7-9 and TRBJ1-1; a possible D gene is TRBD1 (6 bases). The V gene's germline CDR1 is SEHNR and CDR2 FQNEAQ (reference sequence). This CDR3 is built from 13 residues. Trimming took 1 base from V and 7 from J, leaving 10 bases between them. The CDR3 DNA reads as TGTGCCAGCAGCTTAGGGACAGACATTGAAGCTTTCTTT. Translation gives CASSLGTDIEAFF.

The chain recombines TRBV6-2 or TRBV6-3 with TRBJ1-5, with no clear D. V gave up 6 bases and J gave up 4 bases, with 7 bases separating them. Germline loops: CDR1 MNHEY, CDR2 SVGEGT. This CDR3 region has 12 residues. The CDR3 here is CASRNTNQPQHF. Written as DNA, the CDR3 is TGTGCCAGCAGGAACACAAATCAGCCCCAGCATTTT.

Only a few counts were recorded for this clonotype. The chain's CDR3 is CASSGDSLYEQYF. The CDR3, as DNA: TGCGCCAGCAGCGGGGACTCCCTTTACGAGCAGTACTTC. This chain joins TRBV5-1 and TRBJ2-7, with D tentatively TRBD2 (6 bases). V lost 4 bases to trimming and J lost 4 bases, with 12 bases between them. Looked up from germline, CDR1 is SGHRS and CDR2 is YFSETQ. The CDR3 is 13 amino acids. The full variable domain, its missing parts supplied by reference TRBV5-1 and TRBJ2-7, is KAGVTQTPRYLIKTRGQQVTLSCSPISGHRSVSWYQQTPGQGLQFLFEYFSETQRNKGNFPGRFSGRQFSNSRSEMNVSTLELGDSALYLCASSGDSLYEQYFGPGTRLTVT.